One and the same sample provided the 12 T cell receptor beta chains below, sequenced in a study of T cells in Graves' hyperthyroidism and ophthalmopathy. RNA transcripts served as the template for amplifying TCR beta CDR3 regions. RT-PCR in the first round (using the HTBI primer set) targeted the TCR CDR3. MiXCR, applied by TCRdb to the multiplex PCR reads, yields one record per CDR3 protein. The sample has hundreds of thousands of distinct CDR3 sequences; 38% are singletons. Sequencing used blood. These receptors originate from a man aged 18 to 35 with Graves' hyperthyroidism.

The rearrangement links TRBV7-9 to TRBJ2-2, with TRBD2 matching 8 bases. V trimming: 6 bases; J trimming: 6 bases; junction bases outside the gene matches: 12. Germline V gene lookup returns CDR1 SEHNR and CDR2 FQNEAQ (reference sequence). This CDR3 contains 16 residues. CDR3 in DNA: TGTGCCAGCAGTGTCCACGGGAGGGCGAGGGCCGGGGAGCTGTTTTTT. Its translation: CASSVHGRARAGELFF. Full variable domain (rest looked up from reference TRBV7-9 and TRBJ2-2): DTGVSQNPRHKITKRGQNVTFRCDPISEHNRLYWYRQTLGQGPEFLTYFQNEAQLEKSRLLSDRFSAERPKGSFSTLEIQRTEQGDSAMYLCASSVHGRARAGELFFGEGSRLTVL.

This clonotype has only a few counts. The chain is built from TRBV20-1 and TRBJ2-7; D not resolved. The germline V gene encodes CDR1 DFQATT and CDR2 SNEGSKA (reference sequence). V shed 6 bases and J shed 4 bases, with 19 bases lying between them. CDR3 length: 14 residues. This CDR3 reads CSAGRGGFTYEQYF. CDR3 sequence (DNA): TGCAGTGCCGGTCGCGGCGGATTTACTTACGAGCAGTACTTC.

This chain joins TRBV12-3 or TRBV12-4 and TRBJ1-1, with a weak D call TRBD1 (6 bases). CDR3 length equals 17 residues. The germline V and J ends were trimmed by 7 bases and 3 bases, with 24 bases remaining between them. CDR3 residues: CASTTPGAIQGDTEAFF. DNA for the CDR3: TGTGCCAGCACCACGCCAGGGGCCATACAGGGAGACACTGAAGCTTTCTTT.

This clonotype was seen a handful of times. This chain links TRBV5-1 with TRBJ1-5; 8 nucleotides line up with TRBD1. Unmatched junction bases numbered 9, after V lost 4 bases and J lost 3 bases. The CDR3 is 16 residues long. Germline values: CDR1 SGHRS, CDR2 YFSETQ. Here the CDR3 reads CASSPSGTGANQPQHF. The CDR3, as DNA: TGCGCCAGCAGCCCCTCGGGGACAGGAGCCAATCAGCCCCAGCATTTT.

Here the CDR3 DNA reads TGCGCCAGCAGCTTGGACAGGGGAGAATCCTACGAGCAGTACTTC. It encodes CASSLDRGESYEQYF. The chain uses TRBV5-1 and TRBJ2-7, with TRBD1 identical over 7 bases. V lost 0 bases and J lost 1; bases outside the gene matches: 4. The CDR3 runs to 15 residues. Germline values: CDR1 SGHRS, CDR2 YFSETQ.

The chain has TRBV19 and TRBJ2-5; D not certain. Germline CDR1 reads LNHDA; CDR2 reads SQIVND (reference sequence). This CDR3 is 15 amino acids long. Deletions cut 0 bases from V and 9 bases from J, with 17 bases between. The CDR3 region is CASSIDHLGNQPQYF. The CDR3, as DNA: TGTGCCAGTAGTATAGATCACTTGGGAAATCAGCCCCAGTACTTC.

This clonotype has more than one count but fewer than ten. J is TRBJ1-6 and V is TRBV5-6, with a tentative D call TRBD1 (6 bases). Germline V lookup: CDR1 SGHDT, CDR2 YYEEEE. V lost 2 bases and J lost 7, with 10 bases in between. The CDR3 contains 14 residues. This CDR3 reads CASSFDRRNSPLHF. CDR3 nucleotide sequence: TGTGCCAGCAGCTTCGACAGGAGAAATTCACCCCTCCACTTT.

In this sample, this clonotype turned up many times. This rearrangement joins TRBV19 to TRBJ1-6; D is unresolved. There are 12 residues in the CDR3. V lost 3 bases and J 8 bases, leaving 5 bases between the germline ends. In germline, CDR1 is LNHDA, CDR2 SQIVND (reference sequence). The CDR3 sequence: CASSMWDSPLHF. The DNA for the CDR3 is TGTGCCAGTAGTATGTGGGATTCACCCCTCCACTTT.

The J gene is TRBJ1-5, the V gene TRBV29-1; D is uncertain. Germline V CDR1 and CDR2: SQVTM, ANQGSEA. V was trimmed by 0 bases and J by 11 bases, leaving 17 bases between them. The CDR3 covers 14 residues. The CDR3 here is CSVEDDGFRETQHF. CDR3 nucleotides: TGCAGCGTTGAAGATGACGGGTTTCGTGAGACCCAGCATTTT.

Only a few counts were recorded for this clonotype. This chain uses TRBV5-1 with TRBJ1-1; D is possibly TRBD1 (5 bases). Looked up from germline, CDR1 is SGHRS and CDR2 is YFSETQ. The CDR3 totals 15 residues. The V end was cut by 0 bases, the J end by 0 bases, with 9 bases between. CDR3 sequence: CASSLGQIMNTEAFF. The CDR3 DNA reads as TGCGCCAGCAGCTTGGGACAGATCATGAACACTGAAGCTTTCTTT.

This clonotype has a count of ten or more. V gene TRBV12-3 or TRBV12-4 combines with J gene TRBJ1-5, with TRBD1 identical over 8 bases. V lost 6 bases, J lost 1 base, and 8 bases stayed unmatched. There are 16 residues in the CDR3. CDR3 loop: CASSSGQATSNQPQHF. CDR3 coding DNA: TGTGCCAGCAGCTCGGGACAGGCGACAAGCAATCAGCCCCAGCATTTT.

A remark on this clonotype: A clone one base away is much larger, so this may be a read error. This chain connects TRBV19 to TRBJ1-1, with D unresolved. The CDR3 is 13 residues long. The germline CDR1 and CDR2 sequences are LNHDA and SQIVND (reference sequence). V was trimmed by 11 bases and J by 1 base, leaving 14 bases between them. For the CDR3, the DNA is TGTGCCTCCACCGGGAACCCGAACACTGAAGCTTTCTTT. It is translated as CASTGNPNTEAFF.